This T cell receptor (beta chain) was captured by sequencing in a study of type 1 regulatory T cells. About the research overall: T-allo10 is an in vitro-generated, Tr1-enriched CD4 T cell product specific for alloantigen.

V gave up 5 bases and J gave up 2 bases, with 8 bases separating them. The germline V gene has CDR1 SGHRS and CDR2 YFSETQ. The CDR3 sequence is 13 residues long. TCRdb passed the reads through MiXCR, listing each CDR3 protein once. The data hold about 14,000 distinct CDR3 sequences, with roughly an eighth observed a single time. This clonotype was observed many times. Its specificity is not known. This TCR was sampled from a human donor in good health. The material sequenced was cultured T cells, either the whole culture or a sorted T cell fraction (not recorded which). The chain has TRBV5-1 and TRBJ1-5; D not certain. The CDR3 DNA sequence: TGCGCCAGCAGGATGGAGGGCAATCAGCCCCAGCATTTT. Translating gives CASRMEGNQPQHF.